This T cell receptor (beta chain) was retrieved from a study of T cell responses to AZD1222 COVID-19 vaccine. Pooled together were second doses at about 4 or about 12 weeks. Using immunoSEQ multiplex PCR, the repertoire was profiled, and TCRdb retains in-frame clones only, with some absent. The sample includes fewer than 150,000 clones, roughly nine tenths of them seen just once. CDR1 and CDR2 (germline): SNHLY, FYNNEI. The CDR3 spans 14 residues. The V end was cut by 0 bases, the J end by 7 bases, with 12 bases between. The material sequenced was peripheral blood, taken 28 days after the second AZD1222 dose. The chain links TRBV2 to TRBJ1-2; tentative D call: TRBD1 (5 bases). This receptor was identified in an adult who received the AZD1222 COVID-19 vaccine. The DNA for the CDR3 is TGTGCCAGCAGTGAAGCTCAGGGAGTGTCTGGCTACACCTTC. Translation gives CASSEAQGVSGYTF.